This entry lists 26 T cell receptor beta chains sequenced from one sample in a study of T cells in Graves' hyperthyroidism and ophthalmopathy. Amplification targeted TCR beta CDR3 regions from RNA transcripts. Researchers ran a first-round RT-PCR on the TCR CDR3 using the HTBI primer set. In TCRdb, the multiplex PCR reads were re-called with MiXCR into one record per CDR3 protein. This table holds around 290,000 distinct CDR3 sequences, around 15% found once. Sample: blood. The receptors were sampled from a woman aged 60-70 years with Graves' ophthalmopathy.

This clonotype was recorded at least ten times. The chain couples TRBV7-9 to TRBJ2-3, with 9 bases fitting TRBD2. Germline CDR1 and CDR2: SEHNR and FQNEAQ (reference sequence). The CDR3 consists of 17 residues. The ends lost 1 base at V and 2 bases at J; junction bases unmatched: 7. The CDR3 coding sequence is TGTGCCAGCAGCTTAGGAGGAGCGGGGGGCACCACAGATACGCAGTATTTT. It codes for CASSLGGAGGTTDTQYF.

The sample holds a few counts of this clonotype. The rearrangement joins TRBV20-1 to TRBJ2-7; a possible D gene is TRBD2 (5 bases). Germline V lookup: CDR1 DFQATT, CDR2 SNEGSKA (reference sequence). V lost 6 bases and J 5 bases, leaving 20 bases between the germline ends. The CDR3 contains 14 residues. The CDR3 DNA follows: TGCAGTGCCAGCGCTAGGATACTAGAAGACGAGCAGTACTTC. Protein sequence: CSASARILEDEQYF.

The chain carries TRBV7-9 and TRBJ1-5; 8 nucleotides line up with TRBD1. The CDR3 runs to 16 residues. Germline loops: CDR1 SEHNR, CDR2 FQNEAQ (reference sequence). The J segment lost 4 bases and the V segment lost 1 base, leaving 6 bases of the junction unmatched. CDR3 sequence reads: CASSLGSGQGNQPQHF. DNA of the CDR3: TGTGCCAGCAGCTTAGGGAGCGGACAGGGAAATCAGCCCCAGCATTTT.

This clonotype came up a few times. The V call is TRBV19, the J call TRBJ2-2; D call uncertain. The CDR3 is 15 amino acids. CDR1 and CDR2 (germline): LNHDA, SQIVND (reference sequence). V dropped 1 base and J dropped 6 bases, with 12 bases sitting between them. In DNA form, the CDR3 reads TGTGCCAGTAGTATAGCTCGATCGAGCTCCGGGGAGCTGTTTTTT. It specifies CASSIARSSSGELFF.

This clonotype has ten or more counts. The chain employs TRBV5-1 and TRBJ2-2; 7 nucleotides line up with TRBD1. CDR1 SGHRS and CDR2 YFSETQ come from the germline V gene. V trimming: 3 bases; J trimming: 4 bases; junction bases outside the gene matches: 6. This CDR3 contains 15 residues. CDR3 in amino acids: CASSYGTEGTGELFF. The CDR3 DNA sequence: TGCGCCAGCAGCTACGGGACAGAAGGCACCGGGGAGCTGTTTTTT.

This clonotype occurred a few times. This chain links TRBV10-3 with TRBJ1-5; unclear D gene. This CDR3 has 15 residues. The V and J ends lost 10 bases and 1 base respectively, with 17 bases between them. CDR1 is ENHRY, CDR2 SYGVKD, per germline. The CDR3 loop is CATLPRVDSNQPQHF. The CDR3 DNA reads TGTGCCACCCTACCGAGGGTTGACAGCAATCAGCCCCAGCATTTT.

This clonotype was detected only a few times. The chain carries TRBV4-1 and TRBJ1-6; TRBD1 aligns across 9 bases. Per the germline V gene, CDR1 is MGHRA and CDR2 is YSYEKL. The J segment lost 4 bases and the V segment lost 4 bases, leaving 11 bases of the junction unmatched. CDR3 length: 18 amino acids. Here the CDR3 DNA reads TGCGCCAGCAGCCTAGACCCCGGGACAGGGAAGTATAATTCACCCCTCCACTTT. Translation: CASSLDPGTGKYNSPLHF.

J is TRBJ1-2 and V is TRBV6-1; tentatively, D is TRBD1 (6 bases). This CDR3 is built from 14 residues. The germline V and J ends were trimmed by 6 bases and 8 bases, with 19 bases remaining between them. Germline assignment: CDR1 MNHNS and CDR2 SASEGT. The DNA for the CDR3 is TGTGCCAGCAGAACTCCCGAGGGGGTTCGAGGCTACACCTTC. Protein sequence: CASRTPEGVRGYTF.

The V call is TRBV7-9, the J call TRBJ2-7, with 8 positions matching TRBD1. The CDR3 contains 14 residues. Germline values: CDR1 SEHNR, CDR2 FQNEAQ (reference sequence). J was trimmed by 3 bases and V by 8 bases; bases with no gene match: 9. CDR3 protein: CASSGQVSFYEQYF. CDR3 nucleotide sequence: TGTGCCAGCTCGGGACAGGTTTCTTTCTACGAGCAGTACTTC.

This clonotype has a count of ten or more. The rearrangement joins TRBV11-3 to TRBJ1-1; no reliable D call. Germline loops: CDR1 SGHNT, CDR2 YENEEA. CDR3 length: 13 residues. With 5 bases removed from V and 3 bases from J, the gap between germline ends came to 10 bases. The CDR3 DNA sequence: TGTGCCAGCAGCCAGTCTGGCGACACTGAAGCTTTCTTT. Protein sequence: CASSQSGDTEAFF.

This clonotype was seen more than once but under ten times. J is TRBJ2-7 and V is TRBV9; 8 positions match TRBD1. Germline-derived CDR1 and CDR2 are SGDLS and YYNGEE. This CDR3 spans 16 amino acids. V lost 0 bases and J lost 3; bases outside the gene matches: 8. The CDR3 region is CASSVVGQGALYEQYF. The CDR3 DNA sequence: TGTGCCAGCAGCGTAGTAGGTCAGGGGGCGCTCTACGAGCAGTACTTC. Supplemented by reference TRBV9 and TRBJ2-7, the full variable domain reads DSGVTQTPKHLITATGQRVTLRCSPRSGDLSVYWYQQSLDQGLQFLIQYYNGEERAKGNILERFSAQQFPDLHSELNLSSLELGDSALYFCASSVVGQGALYEQYFGPGTRLTVT.

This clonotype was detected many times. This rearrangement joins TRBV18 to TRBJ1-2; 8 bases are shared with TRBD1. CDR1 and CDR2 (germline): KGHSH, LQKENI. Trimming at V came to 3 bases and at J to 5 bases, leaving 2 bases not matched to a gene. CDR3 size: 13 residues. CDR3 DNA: TGTGCCAGCTCACCGGACAGGGAATATGGCTACACCTTC. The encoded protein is CASSPDREYGYTF.

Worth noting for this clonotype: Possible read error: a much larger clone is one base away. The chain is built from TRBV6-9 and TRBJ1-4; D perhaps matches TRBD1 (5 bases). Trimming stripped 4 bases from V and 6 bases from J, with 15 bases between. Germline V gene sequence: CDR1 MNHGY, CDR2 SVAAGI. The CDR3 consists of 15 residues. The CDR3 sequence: CASSWSGRSDEKLFF. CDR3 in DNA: TGTGCCAGCAGTTGGTCGGGGCGTTCTGATGAAAAACTGTTTTTT.

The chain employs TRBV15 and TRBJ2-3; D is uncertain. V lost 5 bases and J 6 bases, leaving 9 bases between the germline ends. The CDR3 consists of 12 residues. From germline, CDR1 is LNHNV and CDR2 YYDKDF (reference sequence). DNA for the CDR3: TGTGCCACCAGCCAGAACGCGGATACGCAGTATTTT. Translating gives CATSQNADTQYF.

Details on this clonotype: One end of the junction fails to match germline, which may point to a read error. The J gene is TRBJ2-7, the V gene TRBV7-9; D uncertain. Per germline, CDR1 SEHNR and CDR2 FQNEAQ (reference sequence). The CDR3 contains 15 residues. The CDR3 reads CAGSSIGGVAYEQYF. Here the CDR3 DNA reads TGTGCCGGCAGCTCTATAGGCGGAGTGGCCTACGAGCAGTACTTC.

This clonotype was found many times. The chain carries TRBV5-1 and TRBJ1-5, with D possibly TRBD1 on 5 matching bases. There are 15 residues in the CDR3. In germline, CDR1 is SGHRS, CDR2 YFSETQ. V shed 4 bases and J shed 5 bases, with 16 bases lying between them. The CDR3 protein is CASSPVAGTYQPQHF. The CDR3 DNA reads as TGCGCCAGCAGCCCGGTCGCAGGGACGTATCAGCCCCAGCATTTT.

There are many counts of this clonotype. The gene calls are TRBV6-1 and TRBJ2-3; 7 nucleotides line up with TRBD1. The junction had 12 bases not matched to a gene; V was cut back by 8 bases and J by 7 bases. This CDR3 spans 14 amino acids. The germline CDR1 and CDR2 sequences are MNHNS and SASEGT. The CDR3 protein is CASRTDRFANTQYF. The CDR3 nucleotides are TGTGCCAGCCGTACGGACAGGTTCGCAAATACGCAGTATTTT.

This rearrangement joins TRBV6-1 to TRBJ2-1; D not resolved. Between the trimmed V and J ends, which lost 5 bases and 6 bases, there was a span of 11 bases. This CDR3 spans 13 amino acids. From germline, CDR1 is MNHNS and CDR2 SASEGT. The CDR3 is CASSKSLSNEQFF. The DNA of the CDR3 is TGTGCCAGCAGTAAATCCCTAAGCAATGAGCAGTTCTTC.

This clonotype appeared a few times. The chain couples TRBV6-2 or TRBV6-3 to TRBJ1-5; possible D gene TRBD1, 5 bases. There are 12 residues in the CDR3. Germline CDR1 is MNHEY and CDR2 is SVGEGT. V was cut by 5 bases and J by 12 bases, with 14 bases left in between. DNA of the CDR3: TGTGCCAGCAGTCCCCGGGACGGAGGCCAGCATTTT. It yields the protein CASSPRDGGQHF.

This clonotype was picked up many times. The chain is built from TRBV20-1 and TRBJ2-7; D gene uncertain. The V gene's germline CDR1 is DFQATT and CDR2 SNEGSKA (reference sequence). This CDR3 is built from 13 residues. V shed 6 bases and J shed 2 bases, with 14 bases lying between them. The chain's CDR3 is CSATVARPYEQYF. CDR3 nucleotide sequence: TGCAGTGCAACCGTAGCACGACCCTACGAGCAGTACTTC.

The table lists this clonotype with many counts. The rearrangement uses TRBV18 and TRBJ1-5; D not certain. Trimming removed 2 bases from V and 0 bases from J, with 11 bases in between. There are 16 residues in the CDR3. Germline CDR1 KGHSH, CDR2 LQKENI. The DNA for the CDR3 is TGTGCCAGCTCACCAGGAGGGTCCTATAGCAATCAGCCCCAGCATTTT. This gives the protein CASSPGGSYSNQPQHF. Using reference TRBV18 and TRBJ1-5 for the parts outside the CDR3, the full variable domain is NAGVMQNPRHLVRRRGQEARLRCSPMKGHSHVYWYRQLPEEGLKFMVYLQKENIIDESGMPKERFSAEFPKEGPSILRIQQVVRGDSAAYFCASSPGGSYSNQPQHFGDGTRLSIL.

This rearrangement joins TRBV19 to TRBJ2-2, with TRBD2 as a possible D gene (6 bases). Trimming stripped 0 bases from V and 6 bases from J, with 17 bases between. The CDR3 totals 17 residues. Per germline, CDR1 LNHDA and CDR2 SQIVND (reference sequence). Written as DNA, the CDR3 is TGTGCCAGTAGTATAGACGGAACTAGCATAGGTTCCGGGGAGCTGTTTTTT. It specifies CASSIDGTSIGSGELFF.

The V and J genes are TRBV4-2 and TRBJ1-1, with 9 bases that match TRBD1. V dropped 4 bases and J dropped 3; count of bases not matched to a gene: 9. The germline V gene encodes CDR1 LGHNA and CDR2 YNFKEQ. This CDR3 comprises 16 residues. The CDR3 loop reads CASSPYGTGSDTEAFF. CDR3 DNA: TGTGCCAGCAGCCCTTATGGGACAGGGTCAGACACTGAAGCTTTCTTT.

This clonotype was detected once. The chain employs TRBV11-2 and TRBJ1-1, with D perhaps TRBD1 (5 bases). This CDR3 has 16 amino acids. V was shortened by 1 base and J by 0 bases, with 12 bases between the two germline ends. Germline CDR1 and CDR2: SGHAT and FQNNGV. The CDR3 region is CASSLGRGRMNTEAFF. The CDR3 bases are TGTGCCAGCAGCTTAGGACGGGGACGGATGAACACTGAAGCTTTCTTT.

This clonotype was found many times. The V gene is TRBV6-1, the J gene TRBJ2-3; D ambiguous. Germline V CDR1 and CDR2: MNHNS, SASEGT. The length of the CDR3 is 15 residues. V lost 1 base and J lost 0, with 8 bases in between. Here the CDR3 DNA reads TGTGCCAGCAGTGAAGTCGCGGAAAGCACAGATACGCAGTATTTT. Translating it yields CASSEVAESTDTQYF.

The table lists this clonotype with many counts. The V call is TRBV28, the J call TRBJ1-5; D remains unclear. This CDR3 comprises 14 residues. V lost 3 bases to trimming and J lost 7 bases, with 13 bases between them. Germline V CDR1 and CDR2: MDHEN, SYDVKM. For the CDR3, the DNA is TGTGCCAGCAGTTTCTTGGGCGCTAGGCAGCCCCAGCATTTT. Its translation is CASSFLGARQPQHF.